The 20 T cell receptor beta chains given below trace back to one sample, sequenced in a study of cytotoxic CD8 clonotypes in ibrutinib-treated CLL. The table came from immunoSEQ multiplex PCR; TCRdb's copy has only in-frame clones and leaves some out. The sample includes around 76,000 clones, roughly 80% of them seen just once. The sequences come from PBMCs, collected after 24 months of ibrutinib treatment. The receptors stem from a human donor with chronic lymphocytic leukemia.

The rearrangement joins TRBV5-4 to TRBJ2-1; D might be TRBD2 (6 bases). Germline V gives CDR1 SGHNT, CDR2 YYREEE (reference sequence). The CDR3 spans 16 residues. The V gene lost 0 bases and the J gene lost 9 bases, with 19 bases spanning the gap. CDR3: CASSLASPGVGIEQFF. CDR3 DNA sequence: TGTGCCAGCAGCTTGGCCTCTCCGGGAGTGGGGATTGAGCAGTTCTTC.

The gene calls are TRBV11-2 and TRBJ2-1; TRBD1 matches at 10 bases. There are 13 residues in the CDR3. CDR1 SGHAT and CDR2 FQNNGV come from the germline V gene. V gave up 5 bases and J gave up 8 bases; unmatched junction bases: 3. In nucleotides, the CDR3 is TGTGCCAGCAGCCTCGGGACAGGGGATGAGCAGTTCTTC. Translating it yields CASSLGTGDEQFF.

The chain carries TRBV6-5 and TRBJ2-3, with no clear D. Looked up from germline, CDR1 is MNHEY and CDR2 is SVGAGI. Trimming removed 0 bases at V and 3 bases at J, with 4 bases between. The CDR3 spans 13 residues. The DNA of the CDR3 is TGTGCCAGCAGTTACTCGGGGACAGATACGCAGTATTTT. Amino acids: CASSYSGTDTQYF.

The rearrangement uses TRBV5-4 and TRBJ1-1; TRBD1 matches at 11 bases. This CDR3 has 15 residues. The V gene's germline CDR1 is SGHNT and CDR2 YYREEE (reference sequence). V dropped 4 bases and J dropped 5; count of bases not matched to a gene: 7. CDR3 coding DNA: TGTGCCAGCAGCCCGGACAGGGGGCGTATTACTGAAGCTTTCTTT. Translated, it gives CASSPDRGRITEAFF.

V and J are TRBV18 and TRBJ2-3, with D uncertain. Germline CDR1 and CDR2: KGHSH and LQKENI. The CDR3 has 14 amino acids. Trimming shortened V by 2 bases and J by 2 bases, and 8 bases separated the two germline ends. CDR3 DNA sequence: TGTGCCAGCTCACCAGGGCTCGACACAGATACGCAGTATTTT. Its protein product is CASSPGLDTDTQYF.

The CDR3 region has the DNA TGTGCCAGCAGTTACTCGAGACAGGGGGGCAATGAGCAGTTCTTC. This translates into CASSYSRQGGNEQFF. This chain links TRBV6-5 with TRBJ2-1; TRBD1 matches 9 bases. The germline V gene has CDR1 MNHEY and CDR2 SVGAGI. V trimming: 0 bases; J trimming: 6 bases; junction bases outside the gene matches: 3. The CDR3 extends over 15 amino acids.

The rearrangement uses TRBV11-2 and TRBJ2-5, with 8 bases identical to TRBD2. J gave up 4 bases and V 0 bases, and 7 bases lay outside the gene matches. From germline, CDR1 is SGHAT and CDR2 FQNNGV. CDR3 length: 16 residues. DNA for the CDR3: TGTGCCAGCAGCTTAGATCGGGGGGGAAGGTCAGAGACCCAGTACTTC. Amino acids: CASSLDRGGRSETQYF.

The chain couples TRBV6-5 to TRBJ1-4, with D perhaps matching TRBD1 (5 bases). Germline-derived CDR1 and CDR2 are MNHEY and SVGAGI. The CDR3 loop spans 13 amino acids. V was trimmed by 6 bases and J by 0 bases, leaving 5 bases between them. The CDR3 sequence is CASRTATNEKLFF. The CDR3 region has the DNA TGTGCCAGCAGGACAGCAACTAATGAAAAACTGTTTTTT.

This chain connects TRBV28 to TRBJ2-7, with D hard to call. Trimming took off 2 bases at V and 5 bases at J, with 7 bases between the two ends. From germline, CDR1 is MDHEN and CDR2 SYDVKM. The CDR3 covers 12 residues. In DNA, the CDR3 is TGTGCCAGCAGTTTAAGTCGGGACGAGCAGTACTTC. Translation: CASSLSRDEQYF.

The V gene is TRBV7-9, the J gene TRBJ1-1; 8 nucleotides line up with TRBD1. CDR1 is SEHNR, CDR2 FQNEAQ, per germline (reference sequence). J was trimmed by 4 bases and V by 1 base; bases with no gene match: 11. CDR3 length: 17 residues. The CDR3 region is CASSLGTGSPAGTEAFF. For the CDR3, the DNA is TGTGCCAGCAGCTTAGGGACAGGGAGTCCAGCTGGCACTGAAGCTTTCTTT.

The V gene is TRBV5-4, the J gene TRBJ1-2; D not certain. Trimming cost V 3 bases and J 4 bases, with 10 bases left between them. The CDR3 is 13 amino acids. Looked up from germline, CDR1 is SGHNT and CDR2 is YYREEE (reference sequence). The CDR3 reads CASSSLRGYGYTF. For the CDR3, the DNA is TGTGCCAGCAGCTCCTTGCGGGGCTATGGCTACACCTTC.

The chain joins TRBV6-5 to TRBJ2-5; D may be TRBD1 or TRBD2 (5 bases each). CDR1 and CDR2 from the germline V gene are MNHEY and SVGAGI. V was clipped by 8 bases and J by 5 bases, with 18 bases between them. The CDR3 length is 14 residues. The CDR3 reads CASSPGPLRETQYF. Here the CDR3 DNA reads TGTGCCAGCTCTCCGGGACCTTTAAGGGAGACCCAGTACTTC.

This chain links TRBV4-1 with TRBJ2-7, with 9 positions matching TRBD1. The CDR3 contains 15 residues. CDR1 and CDR2 from the germline V gene are MGHRA and YSYEKL. Trimming took 0 bases from V and 3 from J; bases not matched to a gene: 3. The CDR3 coding sequence is TGCGCCAGCAGCCAAGATGGGGGACAGGGCTACGAGCAGTACTTC. Amino acid sequence: CASSQDGGQGYEQYF.

This sequence joins TRBV10-3 and TRBJ2-5; 7 bases agree with TRBD1. Germline CDR1 and CDR2: ENHRY and SYGVKD. The J segment lost 0 bases and the V segment lost 9 bases, leaving 1 base of the junction unmatched. The CDR3 length is 12 residues. CDR3 DNA: TGTGCCATACAGGGGTACCAAGAGACCCAGTACTTC. This encodes CAIQGYQETQYF.

The V gene is TRBV19, the J gene TRBJ1-2, with D perhaps TRBD1 (6 bases). Trimming stripped 6 bases from V and 4 bases from J, with 12 bases between. Per germline, CDR1 LNHDA and CDR2 SQIVND (reference sequence). The CDR3 has 13 amino acids. CDR3 bases: TGTGCCAGTAGCTTGGACAGATCCTATGGCTACACCTTC. It specifies CASSLDRSYGYTF.

The chain joins TRBV7-9 to TRBJ1-2; D not resolved. CDR3 length: 14 residues. With 5 bases removed from V and 0 bases from J, the gap between germline ends came to 10 bases. The V gene's germline CDR1 is SEHNR and CDR2 FQNEAQ (reference sequence). The CDR3: CASSRTDPNYGYTF. DNA of the CDR3: TGTGCCAGCAGCCGTACGGACCCTAACTATGGCTACACCTTC.

The V gene is TRBV28, the J gene TRBJ1-1; D is ambiguous. There are 16 residues in the CDR3. The germline V and J ends were trimmed by 4 bases and 3 bases, with 18 bases remaining between them. Germline CDR1 is MDHEN and CDR2 is SYDVKM. In nucleotides, the CDR3 is TGTGCCAGCAGTTCACTCCCGAGTCTCGGACACACTGAAGCTTTCTTT. This sequence encodes CASSSLPSLGHTEAFF.

The chain has TRBV19 and TRBJ2-7, with TRBD1 matching 9 bases. Germline V gene lookup returns CDR1 LNHDA and CDR2 SQIVND (reference sequence). The V segment lost 4 bases and the J segment 4 bases; nucleotides outside the gene matches: 11. This CDR3 comprises 16 residues. CDR3 sequence: CASSKDLGQGVYEQYF. Written as DNA, the CDR3 is TGTGCCAGTAGTAAGGATTTGGGACAGGGTGTGTACGAGCAGTACTTC.

This chain joins TRBV6-1 and TRBJ1-5, with D possibly matching TRBD1 (5 bases). The germline V gene encodes CDR1 MNHNS and CDR2 SASEGT. The length of the CDR3 is 13 residues. V was trimmed by 6 bases and J by 7 bases, leaving 13 bases between them. The CDR3 protein is CASSAQGGQPQHF. CDR3 sequence (DNA): TGTGCCAGCAGCGCCCAGGGTGGCCAGCCCCAGCATTTT.

The genes are TRBV19 and TRBJ1-4; perhaps TRBD1 as D (5 bases). Germline lookup yields CDR1 LNHDA and CDR2 SQIVND (reference sequence). Deletions cut 4 bases from V and 0 bases from J, with 12 bases between. This CDR3 has 16 amino acids. CDR3 amino acids: CASSTRLQATNEKLFF. The DNA of the CDR3 is TGTGCCAGTAGTACCCGGCTACAGGCAACTAATGAAAAACTGTTTTTT.